Detailed here is one T cell receptor beta chain. The antigen remains unidentified. The PCR contained 60 Vbeta and 13 Jbeta primers. Measured with immunoSEQ multiplex PCR; TCRdb has only the in-frame clones, and not every one. The sample shows about 140,000 clones, roughly three quarters of them seen only once. This sample stems from a study of cytomegalovirus exposure and HLA in healthy donors. Whole-study findings and limits: Analyzed later, association rates of TCRs varied across HLA loci, with DRB1 most and HLA-C fewest.

There are 15 residues in the CDR3. CDR1 and CDR2 from the germline V gene are LGHNA and YSLEER. V lost 1 base to trimming and J lost 2 bases; unmatched junction nucleotides: 2. The gene calls are TRBV4-3 and TRBJ2-3; 8 positions match TRBD2. The receptor's source is a man aged 55 to 70 in good health and CMV-seronegative. Sequencing used PBMCs. The CDR3 protein is CASSQGAGDTDTQYF. CDR3 coding DNA: TGCGCCAGCAGCCAAGGAGCGGGAGACACAGATACGCAGTATTTT.